This T cell receptor beta chain was recorded in a study of T cell responses to AZD1222 COVID-19 vaccine. Study-wide results and limits: Most donors were white British and more were female, and clonal diversity was possibly underestimated. At baseline, seropositivity was found in only six or seven AZD1222 recipients.

The CDR3 is made up of 15 amino acids. Looked up from germline, CDR1 is SSHAT and CDR2 is FNYEAQ (reference sequence). Repertoires were generated with immunoSEQ multiplex PCR, while TCRdb's copy carries only in-frame clones and drops some. This table holds fewer than 150,000 clones, 88% found once. On this clone itself: Its target is unknown. One end of the junction does not line up with germline, which may come from a read error.

Researchers grouped second doses given at about 4 or about 12 weeks into one pool. The chain combines TRBV7-7 with TRBJ2-1; TRBD2 agrees at 15 bases. Here the sequenced sample was peripheral blood, taken 28 days after the second AZD1222 dose. The sequence was collected from an adult who received the AZD1222 COVID-19 vaccine. CDR3 nucleotide sequence: TGTGCTAGCAGCCTCGGACTAGCGGGAGGGAATGAGCAGTTCTTC. It yields the protein CASSLGLAGGNEQFF.